Below, 27 T cell receptor beta chains from the same sample are listed, as sequenced in a study of molecular identifiers for immune sequencing clone quantification. In TCRdb, the PCR reads were re-called with MiXCR into one record per CDR3 protein. This sample has more than 450,000 distinct CDR3 sequences; over 20% occur once, and the top ten carry around 0.84%. Sequenced sample: naive CD8+ T cells from blood, with Jurkat cell RNA spiked in. Subset meaning: FACS-sorted CD8+CD4-CCR7+CD45RA+ naive T cells. Receptor source: a human donor in good health. Some libraries in this study had Jurkat cell RNA spiked in.

This clonotype was detected a few times. This rearrangement joins TRBV28 to TRBJ2-7, with TRBD2 as a possible D gene (6 bases). V lost 6 bases and J lost 4, with 13 bases in between. The CDR3 consists of 13 residues. Germline values: CDR1 MDHEN, CDR2 SYDVKM. The CDR3 region is CASRLQRVYEQYF. The CDR3, as DNA: TGTGCCAGCAGGTTACAGCGGGTGTACGAGCAGTACTTC.

This chain links TRBV5-1 with TRBJ2-7; 8 nucleotides agree with TRBD1. CDR1 and CDR2 from the germline V gene are SGHRS and YFSETQ. The trim removed 3 bases at V and 6 bases at J, leaving 8 bases unmatched. The CDR3 is 14 amino acids. The CDR3 DNA follows: TGCGCCAGCAGCTCCCGGACAGGGCCCATCGAGCAGTACTTC. Its protein product is CASSSRTGPIEQYF.

The chain has TRBV13 and TRBJ2-3; D perhaps matches TRBD2 (5 bases). The CDR3 contains 13 residues. V lost 5 bases, J lost 10 bases, and 16 bases lay in between. CDR1 PRHDT and CDR2 FYEKMQ come from the germline V gene (reference sequence). The CDR3 loop is CASSGEITRAQYF. The CDR3 bases are TGTGCCAGCAGCGGGGAAATCACGAGGGCGCAGTATTTT.

Turning to this clonotype: A much larger clone lies a single base off, so this may be a read error. V is TRBV6-2 or TRBV6-3 and J is TRBJ1-5; no definite D call. The germline CDR1 and CDR2 sequences are MNHEY and SVGEGT. The CDR3 loop spans 12 amino acids. Trimming removed 11 bases from V and 4 bases from J, with 12 bases in between. The CDR3, as DNA: TGTGCCTGCACCTCACCTAATCAGCCCCAGCATTTT. Amino acids: CACTSPNQPQHF.

CDR3 in amino acids: CASSPQSRNEQFF. The CDR3 DNA reads as TGTGCCAGCAGCCCCCAAAGTCGCAATGAGCAGTTCTTC. The J gene is TRBJ2-1, the V gene TRBV7-9; no clear D gene. This CDR3 has 13 amino acids. V gave up 5 bases and J gave up 6 bases, with 11 bases separating them. CDR1 is SEHNR and CDR2 is FQNEAQ in the germline V gene (reference sequence). Supplemented by reference TRBV7-9 and TRBJ2-1, the full variable domain reads DTGVSQNPRHKITKRGQNVTFRCDPISEHNRLYWYRQTLGQGPEFLTYFQNEAQLEKSRLLSDRFSAERPKGSFSTLEIQRTEQGDSAMYLCASSPQSRNEQFFGPGTRLTVL.

The rearrangement uses TRBV7-9 and TRBJ2-4, with TRBD2 identical over 8 bases. The CDR3 extends over 14 amino acids. The trim removed 5 bases at V and 6 bases at J, leaving 6 bases unmatched. CDR1 and CDR2 (germline): SEHNR, FQNEAQ (reference sequence). Written as DNA, the CDR3 is TGTGCCAGCAGCACGCGGGAGGTCCTAAACATTCAGTACTTC. Translating it yields CASSTREVLNIQYF.

The sample holds many counts of this clonotype. The V call is TRBV29-1, the J call TRBJ1-1; 8 bases are a match to TRBD1. J gave up 5 bases and V 7 bases, and 12 bases lay outside the gene matches. This CDR3 has 14 residues. CDR1 is SQVTM, CDR2 ANQGSEA, per germline. The CDR3 protein is CSAGTGGRWTEAFF. The DNA for the CDR3 is TGCAGCGCGGGGACAGGAGGGCGTTGGACTGAAGCTTTCTTT.

The sample holds many counts of this clonotype. The chain employs TRBV3-1 and TRBJ1-3; D is perhaps TRBD1 (5 bases). With 0 bases removed from V and 4 bases from J, the gap between germline ends came to 13 bases. The CDR3 sequence is 16 residues long. Per germline, CDR1 LGHDT and CDR2 YNNKEL (reference sequence). CDR3 bases: TGTGCCAGCAGCCAAGATGAAGGGGCGTTGGGAAACACCATATATTTT. It codes for CASSQDEGALGNTIYF.

The rearrangement links TRBV14 to TRBJ1-6, with 10 positions matching TRBD1. V was clipped by 8 bases and J by 7 bases; unmatched bases: 8. This CDR3 spans 15 amino acids. Germline CDR1 SGHDN, CDR2 FVKESK. The CDR3 loop is CASAFTTGGNSPLHF. CDR3 coding DNA: TGTGCCAGCGCCTTCACGACAGGGGGCAATTCACCCCTCCACTTT.

The CDR3 nucleotides read TGTGCCAGCAGTCCCCTGGGGGACAGGGATTCACCCCTCCACTTT. Translated: CASSPLGDRDSPLHF. The chain is built from TRBV27 and TRBJ1-6, with 9 bases fitting TRBD1. After removal of 5 bases from V and 8 bases from J, the junction contained 7 bases not matched to a gene. The CDR3 runs 15 residues. Germline V gene sequence: CDR1 MNHEY, CDR2 SMNVEV (reference sequence).

This clonotype was counted at least ten times. The V gene is TRBV27, the J gene TRBJ2-3, with 11 bases identical to TRBD2. Per germline, CDR1 MNHEY and CDR2 SMNVEV (reference sequence). This CDR3 has 15 residues. Trimming at V came to 6 bases and at J to 6 bases, leaving 8 bases not matched to a gene. CDR3 in amino acids: CASSTLAGVTDTQYF. The CDR3 DNA is TGTGCCAGCAGCACACTAGCGGGAGTTACTGATACGCAGTATTTT.

The rearrangement joins TRBV27 to TRBJ2-2; the match to TRBD1 covers 9 bases. The V segment lost 5 bases and the J segment 6 bases; nucleotides outside the gene matches: 16. Germline CDR1 MNHEY, CDR2 SMNVEV (reference sequence). This CDR3 comprises 18 residues. This CDR3 is CASSPPGTGLFHAGELFF. CDR3 nucleotides: TGTGCCAGCAGTCCCCCGGGGACAGGGCTGTTTCATGCCGGGGAGCTGTTTTTT.

There are many counts of this clonotype. The chain is built from TRBV2 and TRBJ2-3; 8 nucleotides line up with TRBD2. CDR3 length equals 16 residues. Germline loops: CDR1 SNHLY, CDR2 FYNNEI. The V gene end was trimmed by 4 bases and the J gene end by 0 bases; junction bases not matched to a gene: 6. The CDR3 region is CASSGSLADSTDTQYF. In nucleotides, the CDR3 is TGTGCCAGCAGTGGGTCACTAGCGGACAGCACAGATACGCAGTATTTT.

This clonotype has just a few counts. V is TRBV7-9 and J is TRBJ2-3; possibly TRBD1 for D (6 bases). The V end lost 0 bases, the J end lost 0 bases, and 13 bases lay between the germline ends. The germline gives CDR1 SEHNR, CDR2 FQNEAQ (reference sequence). The CDR3 is 17 amino acids. The CDR3 DNA reads as TGTGCCAGCAGCTTAGCATTGTGGGACACAAGCACAGATACGCAGTATTTT. Translated: CASSLALWDTSTDTQYF.

This clonotype occurred a few times. V and J are TRBV12-3 or TRBV12-4 and TRBJ1-4, with TRBD1 identical over 7 bases. With 4 bases clipped from V and 6 bases from J, the junction kept 8 bases outside the gene matches. This CDR3 contains 15 residues. CDR3 residues: CASSYGKGADEKLFF. In DNA, the CDR3 is TGTGCCAGCAGTTATGGGAAGGGGGCTGATGAAAAACTGTTTTTT.

This clonotype was counted ten times or more. This chain links TRBV7-6 with TRBJ2-3; weak D call: TRBD1 (5 bases). The germline CDR1 and CDR2 sequences are SGHVS and FNYEAQ. The V gene lost 4 bases and the J gene lost 4 bases, with 12 bases spanning the gap. The CDR3 is 14 amino acids. This CDR3 is CASSWETGADTQYF. Written as DNA, the CDR3 is TGTGCCAGCAGCTGGGAAACAGGAGCAGATACGCAGTATTTT. Filled out from reference TRBV7-6 and TRBJ2-3, the complete variable domain reads GAGVSQSPRYKVTKRGQDVALRCDPISGHVSLYWYRQALGQGPEFLTYFNYEAQQDKSGLPNDRFSAERPEGSISTLTIQRTEQRDSAMYRCASSWETGADTQYFGPGTRLTVL.

The chain employs TRBV20-1 and TRBJ2-7, with D maybe TRBD2 (7 bases). V shed 0 bases and J shed 6 bases, with 18 bases lying between them. CDR3 length: 15 residues. Germline CDR1 is DFQATT and CDR2 is SNEGSKA (reference sequence). The CDR3 loop is CSARDPYRGGGEQYF. CDR3 in DNA: TGCAGTGCTAGAGATCCTTATAGGGGGGGGGGCGAGCAGTACTTC.

Concerning this clonotype itself: Given a much more abundant clone one base away, this may be a read error. The chain has TRBV12-3 or TRBV12-4 and TRBJ1-1; D not resolved. V gave up 1 base and J gave up 11 bases, with 8 bases separating them. CDR3 length: 11 amino acids. CDR3: CASSLGVTAFF. For the CDR3, the DNA is TGTGCCAGCAGTTTAGGGGTAACGGCTTTCTTT.

The rearrangement joins TRBV20-1 to TRBJ2-2; tentatively, D is TRBD2 (6 bases). CDR3 length: 15 residues. Trimming cost V 0 bases and J 6 bases, with 14 bases left between them. Germline V gene data show CDR1 as DFQATT and CDR2 as SNEGSKA (reference sequence). The CDR3 protein is CSAREGRGRSGELFF. CDR3 sequence (DNA): TGCAGTGCTAGAGAGGGGCGGGGTCGGTCCGGGGAGCTGTTTTTT.

The chain links TRBV28 to TRBJ2-5; 15 nucleotides agree with TRBD2. The V and J ends lost 2 bases and 1 base, in that order; junction bases with no gene match: 11. From germline, CDR1 is MDHEN and CDR2 SYDVKM. The CDR3 covers 20 residues. The CDR3, as DNA: TGTGCCAGCAGTTTACCGGGGACTAGCGGGAGGAGAAGCCCCCAAGAGACCCAGTACTTC. It encodes CASSLPGTSGRRSPQETQYF.

The rearrangement joins TRBV7-3 to TRBJ2-1; unclear D gene. The CDR3 spans 15 residues. Trimming took 0 bases from V and 1 from J, leaving 7 bases between them. Germline CDR1 and CDR2: SGHTA and FQGTGA. CDR3 bases: TGTGCCAGCAGCTTAACTTACAGTTCCTACAATGAGCAGTTCTTC. Its translation: CASSLTYSSYNEQFF.

The chain is built from TRBV7-2 and TRBJ2-7; D is unclear. Germline CDR1 and CDR2: SGHTA and FQGNSA. This CDR3 contains 14 residues. Trimming left V 3 bases short and J 2 bases short, with 11 bases between. The CDR3 DNA is TGTGCCAGCAGCTTTGAGACAAGCCCCTACGAGCAGTACTTC. This encodes CASSFETSPYEQYF.

This rearrangement joins TRBV11-2 to TRBJ2-4; D uncertain. V was trimmed by 1 base and J by 1 base, leaving 8 bases between them. Looked up from germline, CDR1 is SGHAT and CDR2 is FQNNGV. The CDR3 extends over 15 amino acids. The CDR3 DNA is TGTGCCAGCAGCTTAGTCCATGGGGCCAAAAACATTCAGTACTTC. It yields the protein CASSLVHGAKNIQYF.

This clonotype turned up a few times. The V call is TRBV7-8, the J call TRBJ1-1; D gene ambiguous. The CDR3 runs to 14 residues. V was clipped by 7 bases and J by 0 bases, with 12 bases between them. The germline gives CDR1 SGHVS, CDR2 FQNEAQ. CDR3 DNA: TGTGCCAGCACACCAGAATACATGAACACTGAAGCTTTCTTT. Translation: CASTPEYMNTEAFF.

This clonotype was seen repeatedly, ten times or more. The chain is built from TRBV9 and TRBJ1-5; D not resolved. CDR3 length: 13 residues. Trimming took 4 bases from V and 1 from J, leaving 6 bases between them. Germline CDR1 is SGDLS and CDR2 is YYNGEE. CDR3 sequence: CASSTDSNQPQHF. The CDR3 nucleotides read TGTGCCAGCAGCACAGACAGCAATCAGCCCCAGCATTTT.

Concerning this clonotype itself: Given a much more abundant clone one base away, this may be a read error. This chain links TRBV20-1 with TRBJ2-3; 7 bases line up with TRBD2. J gave up 1 base and V 0 bases, and 13 bases lay outside the gene matches. CDR3 length equals 18 residues. Germline V gene lookup returns CDR1 DFQATT and CDR2 SNEGSKA (reference sequence). CDR3 sequence reads: CSARDPSSAGIRTDTQYF. The CDR3 DNA is TGCAGTGCTAGAGATCCATCTTCAGCGGGGATACGCACAGATACGCAGTATTTT.

The gene calls are TRBV9 and TRBJ2-3, with D unresolved. CDR1 is SGDLS and CDR2 is YYNGEE in the germline V gene. The CDR3 extends over 14 amino acids. V lost 3 bases and J 2 bases, leaving 10 bases between the germline ends. CDR3 sequence: CASSGDFSTDTQYF. The CDR3 bases are TGTGCCAGCAGCGGTGACTTCTCCACAGATACGCAGTATTTT.